The 11 T cell receptor beta chains presented below share a single source sample, sequenced in a study of blood T cells in healthy people across ages. A sample-barcoded 5' primer and a J-beta primer mix were used in a second PCR of roughly 6 to 11 cycles. TCRdb redid the calling of the 5' RACE reads with MiXCR, one entry per CDR3 protein. Of about 670,000 distinct CDR3 sequences listed, roughly two fifths are singletons. Sample: blood. These receptors were collected from an elderly man in good health.

As for this clonotype: One junction end does not reproduce the germline sequence, and a read error may be involved. This chain links TRBV5-1 with TRBJ1-5, with a tentative D call TRBD1 (6 bases). Germline V gene data show CDR1 as SGHRS and CDR2 as YFSETQ. The CDR3 is made up of 14 amino acids. CDR3 sequence: CASRLDSINQPQHF. The CDR3 DNA reads as TGCGCCAGCCGCTTGGACAGTATCAATCAGCCCCAGCATTTT.

This clonotype was picked up a small number of times. The chain joins TRBV27 to TRBJ2-3; 15 nucleotides agree with TRBD2. CDR1 and CDR2 from the germline V gene are MNHEY and SMNVEV (reference sequence). The CDR3 loop spans 20 amino acids. The V and J ends lost 6 bases and 1 base, in that order; junction bases with no gene match: 14. CDR3 sequence reads: CASSKKRGLAGGSGTDTQYF. The CDR3 DNA reads as TGTGCCAGCAGCAAAAAAAGAGGACTAGCGGGAGGGTCTGGCACAGATACGCAGTATTTT.

This clonotype was seen at least ten times. The chain employs TRBV7-9 and TRBJ1-1; possible D gene TRBD1, 6 bases. Between the trimmed V and J ends, which lost 11 bases and 1 base, there was a span of 14 bases. The CDR3 length is 13 residues. Per the germline V gene, CDR1 is SEHNR and CDR2 is FQNEAQ (reference sequence). The CDR3 protein is CASASTGNTEAFF. As DNA, the CDR3 is TGTGCCTCCGCATCGACAGGGAACACTGAAGCTTTCTTT.

This clonotype was counted a few times. The chain's CDR3 is CASSQTIAGGPSYEQYF. CDR3 nucleotides: TGCGCCAGCAGCCAGACGATAGCGGGAGGGCCTTCCTACGAGCAGTACTTC. The rearrangement links TRBV4-3 to TRBJ2-7, with 11 bases aligning to TRBD2. This CDR3 comprises 17 residues. V was pared by 3 bases and J by 1 base, with 8 bases of the junction left unmatched. CDR1 and CDR2 from the germline V gene are LGHNA and YSLEER.

The chain recombines TRBV13 with TRBJ2-5, with 8 bases aligning to TRBD1. The DNA end favors TRBJ2-7, so the J call may be wrong. CDR1 PRHDT and CDR2 FYEKMQ come from the germline V gene (reference sequence). The CDR3 runs 17 residues. DNA for the CDR3: TGTGCCAGCAGCTTATACGGACAGGGAACCCCCCCCGACGAGCAGTACTTC. Translation gives CASSLYGQGTPPDEQYF.

In its sample, this clonotype was seen a few times. The chain combines TRBV20-1 with TRBJ2-5, with TRBD1 identical over 7 bases. From germline, CDR1 is DFQATT and CDR2 SNEGSKA (reference sequence). This CDR3 contains 15 residues. V dropped 0 bases and J dropped 11; count of bases not matched to a gene: 15. The CDR3 sequence: CSARDPTGTVREQYF. The CDR3 DNA is TGCAGTGCTAGAGATCCCACAGGGACAGTGAGGGAGCAGTACTTC.

This clonotype came up many times. V and J are TRBV7-2 and TRBJ1-1; the D gene is possibly TRBD1 (5 bases). Trimming stripped 5 bases from V and 1 base from J, with 17 bases between. CDR3 length: 16 residues. Germline CDR1 is SGHTA and CDR2 is FQGNSA. This chain's CDR3 is CASSNNWGGRNTEAFF. In DNA, the CDR3 is TGTGCCAGCAGCAACAATTGGGGCGGAAGGAACACTGAAGCTTTCTTT.

This chain connects TRBV5-1 to TRBJ2-3; 7 nucleotides agree with TRBD1. The germline CDR1 and CDR2 sequences are SGHRS and YFSETQ. Trimming at V came to 1 base and at J to 5 bases, leaving 4 bases not matched to a gene. The CDR3 is made up of 14 amino acids. CDR3 loop: CASSLSYRGDTQYF. CDR3 coding DNA: TGCGCCAGCAGCTTGTCCTACAGGGGAGATACGCAGTATTTT.

This sequence joins TRBV9 and TRBJ2-3, with 7 bases fitting TRBD2. CDR3 length: 15 residues. From germline, CDR1 is SGDLS and CDR2 YYNGEE. V was clipped by 0 bases and J by 4 bases; unmatched bases: 5. CDR3 sequence (DNA): TGTGCCAGCAGCGTAGGCGGGAGTGGTGCAGATACGCAGTATTTT. It translates to CASSVGGSGADTQYF.

This clonotype was recorded many times. The rearrangement links TRBV20-1 to TRBJ1-1; D is perhaps TRBD1 (5 bases). CDR1 and CDR2 from the germline V gene are DFQATT and SNEGSKA (reference sequence). V gave up 5 bases and J gave up 0 bases, with 19 bases separating them. The CDR3 extends over 16 amino acids. CDR3 in amino acids: CSASGSNWGLNTEAFF. The CDR3 region has the DNA TGCAGTGCTTCAGGGTCCAATTGGGGCCTGAACACTGAAGCTTTCTTT.

This clonotype came up a few times. J is TRBJ2-3 and V is TRBV5-1; D is unresolved. CDR3 length: 16 amino acids. Germline V gene lookup returns CDR1 SGHRS and CDR2 YFSETQ. V was shortened by 4 bases and J by 2 bases, with 17 bases between the two germline ends. The CDR3 region has the DNA TGCGCCAGCAGCCAAAGTCAGGTATCCCCCACAGATACGCAGTATTTT. Translation gives CASSQSQVSPTDTQYF.